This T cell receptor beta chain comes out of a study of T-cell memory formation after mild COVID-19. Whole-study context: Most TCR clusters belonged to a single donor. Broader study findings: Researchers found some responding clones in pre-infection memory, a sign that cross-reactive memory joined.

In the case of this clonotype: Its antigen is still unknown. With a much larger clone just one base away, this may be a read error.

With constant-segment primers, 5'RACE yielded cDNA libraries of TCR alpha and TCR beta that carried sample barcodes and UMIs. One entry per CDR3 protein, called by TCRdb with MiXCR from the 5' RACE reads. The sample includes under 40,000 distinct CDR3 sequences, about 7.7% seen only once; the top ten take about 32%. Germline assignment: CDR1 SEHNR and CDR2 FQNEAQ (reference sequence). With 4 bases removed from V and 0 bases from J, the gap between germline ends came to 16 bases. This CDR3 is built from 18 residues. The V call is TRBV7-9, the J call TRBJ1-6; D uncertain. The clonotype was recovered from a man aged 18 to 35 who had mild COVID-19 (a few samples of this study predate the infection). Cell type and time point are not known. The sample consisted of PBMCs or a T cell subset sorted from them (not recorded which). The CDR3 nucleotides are TGTGCCAGCAGCTCCATCTGCCCCCTGAGCTCCTATAATTCACCCCTCCACTTT. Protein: CASSSICPLSSYNSPLHF.